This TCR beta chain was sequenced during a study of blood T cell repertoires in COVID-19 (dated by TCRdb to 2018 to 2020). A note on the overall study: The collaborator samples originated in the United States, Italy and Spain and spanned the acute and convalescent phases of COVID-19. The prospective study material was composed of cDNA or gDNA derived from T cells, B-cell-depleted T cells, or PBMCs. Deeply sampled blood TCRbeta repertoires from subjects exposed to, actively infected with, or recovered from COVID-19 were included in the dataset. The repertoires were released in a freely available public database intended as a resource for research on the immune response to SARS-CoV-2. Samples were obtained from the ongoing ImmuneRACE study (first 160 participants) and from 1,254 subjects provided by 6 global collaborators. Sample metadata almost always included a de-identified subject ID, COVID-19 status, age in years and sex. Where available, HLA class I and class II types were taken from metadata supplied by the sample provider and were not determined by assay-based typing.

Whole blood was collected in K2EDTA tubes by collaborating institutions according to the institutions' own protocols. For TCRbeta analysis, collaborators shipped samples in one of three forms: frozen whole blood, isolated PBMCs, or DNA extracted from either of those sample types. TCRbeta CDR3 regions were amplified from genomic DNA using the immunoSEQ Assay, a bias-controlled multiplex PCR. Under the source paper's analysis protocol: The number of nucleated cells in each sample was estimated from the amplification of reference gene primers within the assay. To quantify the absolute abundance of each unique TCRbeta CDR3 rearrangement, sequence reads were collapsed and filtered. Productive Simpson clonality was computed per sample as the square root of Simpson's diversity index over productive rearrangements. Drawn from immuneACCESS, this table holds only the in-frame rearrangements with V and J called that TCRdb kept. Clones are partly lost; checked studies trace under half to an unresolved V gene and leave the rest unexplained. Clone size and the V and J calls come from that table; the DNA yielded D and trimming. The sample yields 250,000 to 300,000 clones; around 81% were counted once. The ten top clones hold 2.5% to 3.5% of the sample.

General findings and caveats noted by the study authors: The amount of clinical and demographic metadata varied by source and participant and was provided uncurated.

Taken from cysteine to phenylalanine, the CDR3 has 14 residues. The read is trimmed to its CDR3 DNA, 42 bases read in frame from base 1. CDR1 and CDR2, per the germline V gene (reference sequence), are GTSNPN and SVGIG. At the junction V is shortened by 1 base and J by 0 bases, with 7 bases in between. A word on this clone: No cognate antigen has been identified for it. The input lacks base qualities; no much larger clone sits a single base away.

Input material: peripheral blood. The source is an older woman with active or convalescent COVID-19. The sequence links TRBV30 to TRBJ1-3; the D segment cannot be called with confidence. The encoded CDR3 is CAWSDGSSGNTIYF. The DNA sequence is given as TGTGCCTGGAGTGACGGGAGCTCTGGAAACACCATATATTTT.